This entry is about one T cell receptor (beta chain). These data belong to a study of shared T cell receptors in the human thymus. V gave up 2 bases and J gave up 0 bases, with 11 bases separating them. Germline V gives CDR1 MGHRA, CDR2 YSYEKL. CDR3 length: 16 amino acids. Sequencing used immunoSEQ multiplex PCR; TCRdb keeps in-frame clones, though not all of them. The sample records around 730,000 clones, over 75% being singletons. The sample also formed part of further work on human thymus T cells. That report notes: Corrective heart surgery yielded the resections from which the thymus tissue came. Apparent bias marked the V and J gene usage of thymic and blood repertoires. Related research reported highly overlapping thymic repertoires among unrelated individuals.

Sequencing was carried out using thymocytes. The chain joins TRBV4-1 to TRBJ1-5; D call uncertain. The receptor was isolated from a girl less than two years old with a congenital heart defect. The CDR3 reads CASSQSQSSSNQPQHF. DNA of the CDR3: TGCGCCAGCAGCCAATCACAGTCCTCTAGCAATCAGCCCCAGCATTTT.